This passage covers 18 T cell receptor beta chains from one sample sequenced in a study of OX40 agonist ivuxolimab in advanced cancers. The assay was immunoSEQ multiplex PCR, and TCRdb's table has in-frame clones only and misses some. The sample holds about 20,000 clones, approximately 90% seen once. Sequenced material: CD4+ or CD8+ T cells sorted from blood, taken in a trial of the OX40 agonist ivuxolimab. Source of these receptors: an adult with an advanced solid tumor such as melanoma, head and neck, liver or kidney cancer.

The V gene is TRBV21-1, the J gene TRBJ1-1; the table's D call of TRBD1 was not tested on the DNA. TRBV21-1 is described as a pseudogene. This CDR3 region has 14 residues. CDR3 sequence: CASSHPQGHTEAFF. The CDR3, as DNA: TGTGCCAGCAGCCATCCTCAGGGGCACACTGAAGCTTTCTTT.

The chain employs TRBV10-1 and TRBJ1-5; D possibly corresponds to TRBD1 (6 bases). Trimming cost V 7 bases and J 0 bases, with 10 bases left between them. The length of the CDR3 is 14 residues. From germline, CDR1 is WNHNN and CDR2 SYGVQD (reference sequence). The CDR3 sequence is CASKGHDSNQPQHF. The DNA for the CDR3 is TGCGCCAGCAAGGGACACGATAGCAATCAGCCCCAGCATTTT.

This CDR3 is CASSPPRAQETQYF. Here the CDR3 DNA reads TGTGCCAGCAGCCCTCCGCGAGCGCAAGAGACCCAGTACTTC. This sequence joins TRBV6-5 and TRBJ2-5; D not resolved. V was cut by 6 bases and J by 2 bases, with 13 bases left in between. The CDR3 is 14 residues long. Germline CDR1 and CDR2: MNHEY and SVGAGI.

This chain connects TRBV28 to TRBJ2-5; D remains unclear. V was pared by 10 bases and J by 6 bases, with 24 bases between. The CDR3 spans 15 residues. The germline CDR1 and CDR2 sequences are MDHEN and SYDVKM. The DNA of the CDR3 is TGTGCCACCGCGAACCTAGAGGTTTCAATAAAGACCCAGTACTTC. This gives the protein CATANLEVSIKTQYF.

This clone was seen a single time. J is TRBJ1-5 and V is TRBV11-2; D is unclear. This CDR3 contains 15 residues. V lost 0 bases, J lost 7 bases, and 13 bases lay in between. The V gene's germline CDR1 is SGHAT and CDR2 FQNNGV. The DNA for the CDR3 is TGTGCCAGCAGCTTAGAGGCGGCCCCGGGACAGCCCCAGCATTTT. Residues: CASSLEAAPGQPQHF.

V is TRBV6-6 and J is TRBJ1-5, with TRBD1 as a possible D gene (5 bases). The CDR3 has 15 residues. V was trimmed by 2 bases and J by 2 bases, leaving 10 bases between them. CDR1 and CDR2 (germline): MNHNY, SVGAGI (reference sequence). CDR3 sequence reads: CASSYRQGGNQPQHF. CDR3 in DNA: TGTGCCAGCAGTTACCGGCAGGGAGGCAATCAGCCCCAGCATTTT.

This clone was counted a few times. The rearrangement links TRBV6-6 to TRBJ1-1; D is ambiguous. The germline V and J ends were trimmed by 6 bases and 4 bases, with 12 bases remaining between them. The length of the CDR3 is 13 residues. Germline values: CDR1 MNHNY, CDR2 SVGAGI (reference sequence). DNA of the CDR3: TGTGCCAGCAGCCCCGTGGGGAGCACTGAAGCTTTCTTT. It yields the protein CASSPVGSTEAFF.

This sequence joins TRBV5-5 and TRBJ2-7; 7 positions match TRBD2. The CDR3 sequence is 17 residues long. The V and J ends lost 2 bases and 2 bases, in that order; junction bases with no gene match: 13. Looked up from germline, CDR1 is SGHKS and CDR2 is YYEKEE (reference sequence). The DNA of the CDR3 is TGTGCCAGCAGCTTAAGGGAGGGGAGCGGGGCTCCCTACGAGCAGTACTTC. Translation: CASSLREGSGAPYEQYF. Variable domain in full (rest from reference TRBV5-5 and TRBJ2-7): DAGVTQSPTHLIKTRGQQVTLRCSPISGHKSVSWYQQVLGQGPQFIFQYYEKEERGRGNFPDRFSARQFPNYSSELNVNALLLGDSALYLCASSLREGSGAPYEQYFGPGTRLTVT.

The V gene is TRBV4-1, the J gene TRBJ2-5, with 13 bases aligning to TRBD2. The germline V gene has CDR1 MGHRA and CDR2 YSYEKL. V shed 3 bases, J shed 0 bases, and the junction held 7 bases outside the gene matches. The CDR3 spans 18 residues. DNA for the CDR3: TGCGCCAGCAGCCATGCACTAGCGGGAGGGCCGTACCAAGAGACCCAGTACTTC. This encodes CASSHALAGGPYQETQYF.

The V call is TRBV7-2, the J call TRBJ2-1; TRBD2 is a possible D gene (5 bases). Deletions cut 5 bases from V and 8 bases from J, with 16 bases between. CDR1 and CDR2 from the germline V gene are SGHTA and FQGNSA. This CDR3 region has 14 residues. The CDR3 loop reads CASSDKTILDEQFF. CDR3 coding DNA: TGTGCCAGCAGCGACAAGACTATTTTGGATGAGCAGTTCTTC.

This chain connects TRBV19 to TRBJ1-6; 8 bases align to TRBD1. Unmatched junction bases numbered 4, after V lost 3 bases and J lost 6 bases. The CDR3 extends over 15 amino acids. CDR1 is LNHDA, CDR2 SQIVND, per germline (reference sequence). The CDR3 protein is CASSMGQALNSPLHF. CDR3 bases: TGTGCCAGTAGTATGGGACAGGCCCTTAATTCACCCCTCCACTTT.

The chain links TRBV9 to TRBJ1-4; the D gene is possibly TRBD1 (6 bases). V was shortened by 4 bases and J by 2 bases, with 15 bases between the two germline ends. Germline V gives CDR1 SGDLS, CDR2 YYNGEE. CDR3 length: 16 amino acids. The CDR3 reads CASSPGGGATNEKLFF. In nucleotides, the CDR3 is TGTGCCAGCAGCCCGGGAGGGGGGGCTACTAATGAAAAACTGTTTTTT.

The chain links TRBV27 to TRBJ1-2; D gene unclear. The length of the CDR3 is 17 residues. The germline gives CDR1 MNHEY, CDR2 SMNVEV (reference sequence). The ends were cut back, 2 bases at V and 5 bases at J, with 21 bases in the middle. CDR3 sequence: CASSLSAGRRGRYGYTF. CDR3 bases: TGTGCCAGCAGTTTAAGTGCCGGACGGCGAGGTCGGTATGGCTACACCTTC.

The V and J genes are TRBV30 and TRBJ1-1; D call uncertain. The CDR3 is made up of 11 amino acids. V was trimmed by 0 bases and J by 7 bases, leaving 6 bases between them. CDR1 and CDR2 (germline): GTSNPN, SVGIG (reference sequence). In DNA, the CDR3 is TGTGCCTGGAGTGTGGTAATTGAAGCTTTCTTT. It is translated as CAWSVVIEAFF.

CDR3 DNA sequence: TGTGCAAGTCGCCCCTACCCACAGTTAATCAATGAGCAGTTCTTC. Encoded protein: CASRPYPQLINEQFF. V usage is TRBV12-2 and J usage is TRBJ2-1; the table's TRBD1 call for D was not verified on the DNA. TRBV12-2 is reported as a pseudogene. The CDR3 consists of 15 residues.

This rearrangement joins TRBV28 to TRBJ2-7; the D gene is possibly TRBD2 (5 bases). V lost 3 bases and J lost 3, with 9 bases in between. The CDR3 sequence is 13 residues long. The V gene's germline CDR1 is MDHEN and CDR2 SYDVKM. In DNA, the CDR3 is TGTGCCAGCAGTTTGAGTGCGGGCTACGAGCAGTACTTC. It is translated as CASSLSAGYEQYF. The complete variable domain, with remaining parts taken from reference TRBV28 and TRBJ2-7, reads DVKVTQSSRYLVKRTGEKVFLECVQDMDHENMFWYRQDPGLGLRLIYFSYDVKMKEKGDIPEGYSVSREKKERFSLILESASTNQTSMYLCASSLSAGYEQYFGPGTRLTVT.

By share, this clone counts as medium-sized. The rearrangement joins TRBV5-5 to TRBJ1-1; D ambiguous. Trimming removed 4 bases from V and 3 bases from J, with 13 bases in between. Germline-derived CDR1 and CDR2 are SGHKS and YYEKEE (reference sequence). This CDR3 is 14 amino acids long. This CDR3 is CASSTEAGYTEAFF. CDR3 nucleotide sequence: TGTGCCAGCAGCACGGAGGCGGGTTACACTGAAGCTTTCTTT.

This chain connects TRBV7-9 to TRBJ2-1; D remains unclear. Deletions cut 1 base from V and 7 bases from J, with 8 bases between. Germline V lookup: CDR1 SEHNR, CDR2 FQNEAQ (reference sequence). The CDR3 length is 13 residues. CDR3 DNA: TGTGCCAGCAGCTTAGACTTCCCAAATGAGCAGTTCTTC. The encoded protein is CASSLDFPNEQFF.